Listed here are 13 T cell receptor beta chains from one sample, sequenced in a study of T cells in Graves' hyperthyroidism and ophthalmopathy. TCR beta CDR3 region amplification was performed from RNA transcripts. TCR CDR3 regions were first amplified by RT-PCR with HTBI primers. Each CDR3 protein gets one entry after TCRdb re-called the multiplex PCR reads with MiXCR. The repertoire holds about 740,000 distinct CDR3 sequences, with about 15% as singletons. Sequencing was performed on blood. Source of these receptors: a woman aged 18-30 years with Graves' hyperthyroidism.

This clonotype was recorded a few times. The chain employs TRBV19 and TRBJ2-7, with a possible D match to TRBD2 (5 bases). The V end lost 1 base, the J end lost 7 bases, and 8 bases lay between the germline ends. The CDR3 has 12 amino acids. CDR1 LNHDA and CDR2 SQIVND come from the germline V gene (reference sequence). The CDR3 region is CASSIVGGEQYF. Here the CDR3 DNA reads TGTGCCAGTAGTATAGTCGGAGGTGAGCAGTACTTC.

This clonotype has at least ten counts. This sequence joins TRBV6-2 or TRBV6-3 and TRBJ2-1, with 8 bases fitting TRBD2. Germline assignment: CDR1 MNHEY and CDR2 SVGEGT. Unmatched junction bases numbered 8, after V lost 6 bases and J lost 4 bases. The CDR3 consists of 15 residues. The CDR3 sequence is CASSDSGIRYNEQFF. The CDR3 DNA reads as TGTGCCAGCAGCGATAGCGGGATTAGGTACAATGAGCAGTTCTTC.

The rearrangement links TRBV29-1 to TRBJ1-1; D gene uncertain. V lost 8 bases and J lost 0, with 13 bases in between. Germline V CDR1 and CDR2: SQVTM, ANQGSEA. This CDR3 region has 13 residues. CDR3 bases: TGCAGCCATCGATCTGGGGTGAACACTGAAGCTTTCTTT. It codes for CSHRSGVNTEAFF.

Comment on this clonotype: Since the CDR3 does not end with the conserved phenylalanine or tryptophan, this likely comes from a read error. This chain joins TRBV19 and TRBJ2-1; D is unresolved. This CDR3 is 15 amino acids long. Per the germline V gene, CDR1 is LNHDA and CDR2 is SQIVND (reference sequence). V lost 6 bases and J 0 bases, leaving 12 bases between the germline ends. The CDR3 sequence is CASRVTDSSYNEQFL. The CDR3 DNA is TGTGCCAGTAGGGTTACTGACTCCTCCTACAATGAGCAGTTCCTC.

The genes are TRBV25-1 and TRBJ2-7, with a weak D call TRBD2 (5 bases). V was trimmed by 2 bases and J by 5 bases, leaving 13 bases between them. Germline CDR1 MGHDK, CDR2 SYGVNS. The CDR3 loop spans 14 amino acids. In nucleotides, the CDR3 is TGTGCCAGCAGTGAAATGGTCGGGGTTGACGAGCAGTACTTC. It yields the protein CASSEMVGVDEQYF.

In this sample, this clonotype turned up many times. The rearrangement joins TRBV24-1 to TRBJ2-2; unclear D gene. V lost 9 bases and J 5 bases, leaving 9 bases between the germline ends. Germline V lookup: CDR1 KGHDR, CDR2 SFDVKD. This CDR3 has 12 amino acids. The CDR3 loop is CATPLTTGELFF. CDR3 in DNA: TGTGCCACCCCTCTCACGACCGGGGAGCTGTTTTTT.

This clonotype was seen many times. The rearrangement uses TRBV18 and TRBJ2-1; D could derive from TRBD1 or TRBD2 (6 bases each). Per the germline V gene, CDR1 is KGHSH and CDR2 is LQKENI. V was shortened by 0 bases and J by 0 bases, with 9 bases between the two germline ends. CDR3 length: 16 residues. The CDR3 loop reads CASSPPRDTSYNEQFF. The CDR3 DNA reads TGTGCCAGCTCACCACCGCGGGACACCTCCTACAATGAGCAGTTCTTC.

This clonotype was observed many times. This rearrangement joins TRBV5-1 to TRBJ1-1; D is undetermined. Germline loops: CDR1 SGHRS, CDR2 YFSETQ. V lost 4 bases to trimming and J lost 1 base, with 11 bases between them. The CDR3 runs to 14 residues. CDR3: CASSGGRSNTEAFF. In nucleotides, the CDR3 is TGCGCCAGCAGCGGCGGACGGTCGAACACTGAAGCTTTCTTT.

The table lists this clonotype with many counts. CDR3 bases: TGTGCCAGCTCAGCAGGAGGTACTGGGGCCAACGTCCTGACTTTC. Protein product: CASSAGGTGANVLTF. This chain links TRBV18 with TRBJ2-6; possible D gene TRBD2, 5 bases. CDR1 and CDR2 (germline): KGHSH, LQKENI. V was pared by 5 bases and J by 2 bases, with 10 bases between. The CDR3 runs 15 residues.

The chain combines TRBV27 with TRBJ1-6; no reliable D call. The CDR3 has 12 amino acids. Per the germline V gene, CDR1 is MNHEY and CDR2 is SMNVEV (reference sequence). V lost 1 base and J 13 bases, leaving 8 bases between the germline ends. The CDR3 reads CASSLLGFPLHF. The CDR3 coding sequence is TGTGCCAGCAGTTTATTGGGGTTTCCCCTCCACTTT.

This clonotype was detected many times. This rearrangement joins TRBV5-5 to TRBJ2-3; D is ambiguous. The CDR3 sequence is 12 residues long. The germline V gene has CDR1 SGHKS and CDR2 YYEKEE (reference sequence). With 3 bases removed from V and 4 bases from J, the gap between germline ends came to 6 bases. The CDR3 DNA reads as TGTGCCAGCAGCTCCCTTGCAGATACGCAGTATTTT. Residues: CASSSLADTQYF.

This clonotype showed up just a few times. The gene calls are TRBV19 and TRBJ2-5, with 7 bases lining up with TRBD1. The CDR3 covers 15 residues. V dropped 3 bases and J dropped 5; count of bases not matched to a gene: 9. Germline V lookup: CDR1 LNHDA, CDR2 SQIVND (reference sequence). The CDR3 spells CASSIATGLSETQYF. In DNA, the CDR3 is TGTGCCAGTAGTATTGCGACAGGGTTATCGGAGACCCAGTACTTC.

This clonotype was counted at least ten times. The chain combines TRBV30 with TRBJ2-3; tentatively, D is TRBD2 (5 bases). This CDR3 comprises 12 residues. V gave up 4 bases and J gave up 3 bases, with 8 bases separating them. Per germline, CDR1 GTSNPN and CDR2 SVGIG (reference sequence). The CDR3 DNA reads TGTGCCTGGAACCGGGGTACAGATACGCAGTATTTT. Protein: CAWNRGTDTQYF.